This T cell receptor (beta chain) originates from a study of identical twins. Notes on the study in general: With abundant cord blood beta clonotypes, insertions were fewer; memory repertoires showed no such pattern.

Comment on this clonotype: What it recognizes is unknown.

TCRdb re-analysed the 5' RACE reads in MiXCR, keeping a single row per CDR3 protein. This sample yields 400,000 to 550,000 distinct CDR3 sequences, of which approximately 25% are seen a single time; around 3% belongs to the top ten. The CDR3 sequence is 16 residues long. The J segment lost 2 bases and the V segment lost 4 bases, leaving 7 bases of the junction unmatched. Germline V CDR1 and CDR2: SGHAT, FQNNGV. These data were also filed under a second study, of T cells expressing NK-cell markers. That source adds: The study drew TCR beta repertoires from sorted CD3+CD56+NKG2C+, CD3+CD56+NKG2C- and CD3+CD56-NKG2C+ T cells. Within several experiments, an anti-gamma-delta TCR antibody kept the sorting limited to alpha-beta TCR T cells.

The sequenced sample was CD4+ T cells sorted from blood. This clonotype was obtained from a woman younger than 30 in good health. The rearrangement links TRBV11-2 to TRBJ2-2, with 7 positions matching TRBD2. In nucleotides, the CDR3 is TGTGCCAGCAGCTCGGGGCGGGGGACCAACACCGGGGAGCTGTTTTTT. It translates to CASSSGRGTNTGELFF.